Described below is a single TCR beta chain sequence and its context. CDR1 and CDR2 (germline): SGDLS, YYNGEE. The trim removed 0 bases at V and 4 bases at J, leaving 3 bases unmatched. CDR3 length: 15 residues. Per the authors' pipeline: Estimates of nucleated cell counts were drawn from the amplification of reference gene primers. Here immunoSEQ multiplex PCR was the method, and the copy in TCRdb shows in-frame clones only, minus some. D and trimming were read from the DNA, whereas the V and J calls and clone size are those reported in that table. The sample lists about 83,000 clones, 65% to 80% occurring once. These data come from a study of blood T cell repertoires in COVID-19. Study information: The samples span acute and convalescent COVID-19 from the United States, Italy and Spain. Sources were T cells, B-cell-depleted T cells, or PBMCs; the material itself was cDNA or gDNA.

V gene TRBV9 combines with J gene TRBJ2-1, with 8 bases matching TRBD2. The sequenced sample was peripheral blood. The sequence was collected from a woman of 80 years or more with active or convalescent COVID-19. CDR3 bases: TGTGCCAGCAGCGTAGTAGCGGGGCCTTACAATGAGCAGTTCTTC. It specifies CASSVVAGPYNEQFF.